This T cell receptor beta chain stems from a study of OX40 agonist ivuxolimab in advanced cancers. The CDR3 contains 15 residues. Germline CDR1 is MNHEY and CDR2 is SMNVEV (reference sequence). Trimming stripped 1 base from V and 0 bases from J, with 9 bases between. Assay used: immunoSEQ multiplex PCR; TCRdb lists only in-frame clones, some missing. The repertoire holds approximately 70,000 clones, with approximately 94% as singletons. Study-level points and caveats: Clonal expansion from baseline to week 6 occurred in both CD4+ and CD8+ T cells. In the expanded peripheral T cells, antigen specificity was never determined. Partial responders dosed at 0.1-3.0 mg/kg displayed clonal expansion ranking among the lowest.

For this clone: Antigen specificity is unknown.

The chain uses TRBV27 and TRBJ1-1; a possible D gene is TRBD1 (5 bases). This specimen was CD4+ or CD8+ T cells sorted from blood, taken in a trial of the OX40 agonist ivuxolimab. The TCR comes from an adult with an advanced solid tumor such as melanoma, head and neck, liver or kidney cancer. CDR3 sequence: CASSLYPGLNTEAFF. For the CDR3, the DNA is TGTGCCAGCAGTTTATATCCGGGGCTGAACACTGAAGCTTTCTTT.